These 31 T cell receptor beta chains were sequenced from one sample in a study of blood T cell repertoires in COVID-19. Using immunoSEQ multiplex PCR, the repertoire was profiled, and TCRdb retains in-frame clones only, with some absent. Of 130,000 to 150,000 clones detected, almost 90% appear once; the ten largest clones hold 8% to 11%. The source material was peripheral blood. These receptors all come from a man aged 45 to 65 with active or convalescent COVID-19.

The CDR3 region has the DNA TGTGCCAGCAGCCCTGGCGGTTCGTACTCCTACGAGCAGTACTTC. Translated: CASSPGGSYSYEQYF. V usage is TRBV3-1 (or the pseudogene TRBV3-2) and J usage is TRBJ2-7; no clear D. From germline, CDR1 is LGHDT and CDR2 YNNKEL (reference sequence). The CDR3 is made up of 15 amino acids. Trimming removed 4 bases from V and 0 bases from J, with 13 bases in between.

The V and J genes are TRBV5-1 and TRBJ2-1, with TRBD1 as a possible D gene (5 bases). The CDR3 has 13 residues. From germline, CDR1 is SGHRS and CDR2 YFSETQ. V was shortened by 5 bases and J by 2 bases, with 8 bases between the two germline ends. As DNA, the CDR3 is TGCGCCAGCAGGGCGGACACCTACAATGAGCAGTTCTTC. Its protein product is CASRADTYNEQFF.

The genes are TRBV11-2 and TRBJ2-5; 7 positions match TRBD1. The germline V gene has CDR1 SGHAT and CDR2 FQNNGV. The CDR3 contains 15 residues. V lost 3 bases to trimming and J lost 3 bases; unmatched junction nucleotides: 7. CDR3 coding DNA: TGTGCCAGCAGCTTTTGGACAGGCGAAGAAGAGACCCAGTACTTC. This codes for CASSFWTGEEETQYF.

V is TRBV18 and J is TRBJ2-7; TRBD2 matches at 9 bases. The CDR3 has 14 residues. CDR1 KGHSH and CDR2 LQKENI come from the germline V gene. V trimming: 6 bases; J trimming: 2 bases; junction bases outside the gene matches: 5. CDR3 protein: CASSEREVPYEQYF. In DNA, the CDR3 is TGTGCCAGCTCCGAGCGGGAGGTCCCCTACGAGCAGTACTTC.

The chain links TRBV2 to TRBJ2-3; D ambiguous. Germline V gives CDR1 SNHLY, CDR2 FYNNEI. This CDR3 region has 14 residues. V was shortened by 7 bases and J by 1 base, with 12 bases between the two germline ends. The CDR3 DNA reads as TGTGCCAGCAAGACCACCCGGGGCACAGATACGCAGTATTTT. Translating gives CASKTTRGTDTQYF.

The gene calls are TRBV4-2 and TRBJ1-4; unclear D gene. CDR1 LGHNA and CDR2 YNFKEQ come from the germline V gene. The CDR3 is 12 amino acids. The V gene lost 4 bases and the J gene lost 6 bases, with 6 bases spanning the gap. The CDR3 loop is CASSPSHEKLFF. The CDR3 DNA sequence: TGTGCCAGCAGCCCCTCCCATGAAAAACTGTTTTTT.

This chain joins TRBV27 and TRBJ2-3; 7 positions agree with TRBD2. CDR3 length: 14 residues. Germline V gives CDR1 MNHEY, CDR2 SMNVEV (reference sequence). The ends lost 5 bases at V and 4 bases at J; junction bases unmatched: 6. The CDR3 DNA reads as TGTGCCAGCAGTGATTCTAGCGGACCAGATACGCAGTATTTT. Protein product: CASSDSSGPDTQYF.

The CDR3 DNA is TGTGCCAGCAGTCCCCGGACAGGGCCTCTCAACTATGGCTACACCTTC. Protein sequence: CASSPRTGPLNYGYTF. This chain joins TRBV28 and TRBJ1-2; 8 positions match TRBD1. The CDR3 contains 16 residues. Per the germline V gene, CDR1 is MDHEN and CDR2 is SYDVKM. The trim removed 5 bases at V and 2 bases at J, leaving 10 bases unmatched.

This chain links TRBV7-2 with TRBJ1-5, with no clear D. The V end lost 5 bases, the J end lost 3 bases, and 11 bases lay between the germline ends. From germline, CDR1 is SGHTA and CDR2 FQGNSA. The CDR3 covers 14 residues. The CDR3 loop reads CASSQLGLNQPQHF. The CDR3 region has the DNA TGTGCCAGCAGCCAGCTAGGCCTCAATCAGCCCCAGCATTTT.

The V call is TRBV10-2, the J call TRBJ1-5; D possibly corresponds to TRBD1 (5 bases). From germline, CDR1 is WSHSY and CDR2 SAAADI. The CDR3 consists of 16 residues. V was shortened by 0 bases and J by 4 bases, with 13 bases between the two germline ends. The CDR3 reads CASSESRGERNQPQHF. The CDR3 nucleotides are TGCGCCAGCAGTGAGTCAAGGGGTGAGAGAAATCAGCCCCAGCATTTT.

V and J are TRBV5-4 and TRBJ2-7, with TRBD2 matching 7 bases. The CDR3 loop spans 15 amino acids. With 0 bases clipped from V and 0 bases from J, the junction kept 3 bases outside the gene matches. Germline V lookup: CDR1 SGHNT, CDR2 YYREEE (reference sequence). The CDR3 is CASSLGGRGSYEQYF. In nucleotides, the CDR3 is TGTGCCAGCAGCTTGGGAGGGAGGGGCTCCTACGAGCAGTACTTC.

The J gene is TRBJ2-7, the V gene TRBV18, with 8 bases lining up with TRBD2. The CDR3 loop spans 15 amino acids. Germline trimming cut 3 bases from V and 4 bases from J; bases unmatched to any gene: 8. CDR1 is KGHSH and CDR2 is LQKENI in the germline V gene. The CDR3 spells CASSPTPGGRYEQYF. The CDR3 nucleotides are TGTGCCAGCTCACCTACTCCGGGAGGGAGGTACGAGCAGTACTTC.

Regarding this clone: Relative to the germline gene, one junction end is altered; a read error may explain this. The chain recombines TRBV7-2 with TRBJ2-7; 9 bases map to TRBD2. Germline assignment: CDR1 SGHTA and CDR2 FQGNSA. CDR3 length: 15 residues. CDR3 DNA: TGTGCCAGCAGCCCCGTTAGCGGGGGCGCCCAAGGAGTGGACTTC. Its translation: CASSPVSGGAQGVDF.

The rearrangement links TRBV4-2 to TRBJ2-5; 7 positions agree with TRBD1. Germline CDR1 is LGHNA and CDR2 is YNFKEQ. The V segment lost 2 bases and the J segment 1 base; nucleotides outside the gene matches: 4. There are 15 residues in the CDR3. The CDR3 DNA sequence: TGTGCCAGCAGCCAATCAACAGGGGCCCAAGAGACCCAGTACTTC. This encodes CASSQSTGAQETQYF.

The chain has TRBV6-6 and TRBJ2-1, with D possibly being TRBD2 (6 bases). The germline CDR1 and CDR2 sequences are MNHNY and SVGAGI (reference sequence). The CDR3 covers 12 residues. Between the trimmed V and J ends, which lost 0 bases and 14 bases, there was a span of 11 bases. The CDR3 is CASSYSNGGKFF. The CDR3 region has the DNA TGTGCCAGCAGTTACTCGAATGGCGGGAAGTTCTTC.

This chain connects TRBV18 to TRBJ2-6; TRBD2 matches 7 bases. V dropped 6 bases and J dropped 0; count of bases not matched to a gene: 11. Per the germline V gene, CDR1 is KGHSH and CDR2 is LQKENI. The CDR3 sequence is 18 residues long. CDR3 sequence: CASSPGLLGFSGANVLTF. In nucleotides, the CDR3 is TGTGCCAGCTCCCCGGGACTACTGGGTTTCTCTGGGGCCAACGTCCTGACTTTC.

The chain recombines TRBV6-1 with TRBJ1-4; TRBD1 matches at 8 bases. V was pared by 4 bases and J by 7 bases, with 8 bases of the junction left unmatched. Germline V gene sequence: CDR1 MNHNS, CDR2 SASEGT. This CDR3 is 15 amino acids long. The CDR3 region is CASSVAGGAFEKLFF. The CDR3 nucleotides read TGTGCCAGCAGTGTAGCAGGGGGCGCGTTTGAAAAACTGTTTTTT.

The V call is TRBV28, the J call TRBJ2-7, with TRBD2 matching 8 bases. CDR1 MDHEN and CDR2 SYDVKM come from the germline V gene. This CDR3 region has 12 residues. With 6 bases clipped from V and 6 bases from J, the junction kept 4 bases outside the gene matches. In nucleotides, the CDR3 is TGTGCCAGCAGAGGCGGGAGGATCGAGCAGTACTTC. The encoded protein is CASRGGRIEQYF. Drawing the rest from reference TRBV28 and TRBJ2-7, the complete variable domain is DVKVTQSSRYLVKRTGEKVFLECVQDMDHENMFWYRQDPGLGLRLIYFSYDVKMKEKGDIPEGYSVSREKKERFSLILESASTNQTSMYLCASRGGRIEQYFGPGTRLTVT.

V usage is TRBV29-1 and J usage is TRBJ2-2; TRBD1 might be the D (5 bases). Germline CDR1 is SQVTM and CDR2 is ANQGSEA. Deletions cut 6 bases from V and 4 bases from J, with 18 bases between. The CDR3 length is 15 residues. The chain's CDR3 is CSVAQGISGTGELFF. The CDR3 DNA sequence: TGCAGCGTGGCGCAGGGAATCTCGGGCACCGGGGAGCTGTTTTTT.

The chain recombines TRBV11-2 with TRBJ1-4; D unresolved. Trimming left V 2 bases short and J 8 bases short, with 9 bases between. This CDR3 is built from 13 residues. The germline V gene encodes CDR1 SGHAT and CDR2 FQNNGV. The CDR3 reads CASSLTGGEKLFF. The DNA of the CDR3 is TGTGCCAGCAGCTTAACGGGAGGGGAAAAACTGTTTTTT. The variable domain in full, with the rest retrieved from reference TRBV11-2 and TRBJ1-4, is EAGVAQSPRYKIIEKRQSVAFWCNPISGHATLYWYQQILGQGPKLLIQFQNNGVVDDSQLPKDRFSAERLKGVDSTLKIQPAKLEDSAVYLCASSLTGGEKLFFGSGTQLSVL.

This clone was seen just once. The chain couples TRBV11-2 to TRBJ2-3, with 8 bases lining up with TRBD2. Germline CDR1 SGHAT, CDR2 FQNNGV. V lost 5 bases, J lost 4 bases, and 11 bases stayed unmatched. This CDR3 region has 16 residues. The CDR3 protein is CASSRLSGILPDTQYF. The CDR3 DNA reads as TGTGCCAGCAGCCGTCTTAGCGGGATCTTGCCAGATACGCAGTATTTT.

The chain joins TRBV6-4 to TRBJ2-1, with TRBD2 identical over 7 bases. Germline loops: CDR1 MRHNA, CDR2 SNTAGT. V shed 3 bases and J 2 bases; nucleotides not matched to a gene: 4. This CDR3 has 15 amino acids. CDR3 sequence: CASSDSGLTYNEQFF. In DNA, the CDR3 is TGTGCCAGCAGTGATAGCGGGTTGACCTACAATGAGCAGTTCTTC.

The chain uses TRBV7-6 and TRBJ1-4; 8 nucleotides match TRBD1. V lost 2 bases, J lost 1 base, and 3 bases stayed unmatched. The CDR3 is 16 amino acids. Germline lookup yields CDR1 SGHVS and CDR2 FNYEAQ. The CDR3 DNA reads as TGTGCCAGCAGCTTACAGGGGGCTTTAACTAATGAAAAACTGTTTTTT. Protein: CASSLQGALTNEKLFF.

The V and J genes are TRBV28 and TRBJ2-7; 8 bases are shared with TRBD1. V dropped 5 bases and J dropped 5; count of bases not matched to a gene: 11. Per the germline V gene, CDR1 is MDHEN and CDR2 is SYDVKM. This CDR3 is built from 15 residues. The CDR3 is CASSQTGTGLHEQYF. CDR3 coding DNA: TGTGCCAGCAGTCAAACCGGGACAGGCCTTCACGAGCAGTACTTC. Complete variable domain (other parts from reference TRBV28 and TRBJ2-7): DVKVTQSSRYLVKRTGEKVFLECVQDMDHENMFWYRQDPGLGLRLIYFSYDVKMKEKGDIPEGYSVSREKKERFSLILESASTNQTSMYLCASSQTGTGLHEQYFGPGTRLTVT.

This chain links TRBV29-1 with TRBJ2-3; TRBD2 is a possible D gene (5 bases). Looked up from germline, CDR1 is SQVTM and CDR2 is ANQGSEA. The germline V and J ends were trimmed by 7 bases and 0 bases, with 11 bases remaining between them. The CDR3 totals 13 residues. The CDR3 sequence: CSATRTSTDTQYF. The CDR3 nucleotides are TGCAGCGCAACTAGGACTAGCACAGATACGCAGTATTTT.

The chain has TRBV29-1 and TRBJ2-7; 8 positions agree with TRBD1. The CDR3 runs 13 residues. CDR1 is SQVTM and CDR2 is ANQGSEA in the germline V gene. The V gene end was trimmed by 2 bases and the J gene end by 0 bases; junction bases not matched to a gene: 0. CDR3: CSVETGGSYEQYF. The CDR3, as DNA: TGCAGCGTTGAAACAGGGGGCTCCTACGAGCAGTACTTC.

This clone turned up a few times. The rearrangement links TRBV30 to TRBJ1-3; D possibly corresponds to TRBD1 (5 bases). The V end was cut by 3 bases, the J end by 4 bases, with 13 bases between. The germline CDR1 and CDR2 sequences are GTSNPN and SVGIG (reference sequence). This CDR3 is built from 14 residues. CDR3 amino acids: CAWSQTDRGNTIYF. CDR3 DNA sequence: TGTGCCTGGAGCCAGACAGATAGAGGAAACACCATATATTTT.

This clone has only one observation. The chain is built from TRBV6-6 and TRBJ2-3; 11 bases are shared with TRBD2. Losses at the gene ends were 4 bases for V and 3 bases for J; bases not matched to a gene: 3. Germline loops: CDR1 MNHNY, CDR2 SVGAGI (reference sequence). The CDR3 is 15 amino acids. The CDR3 DNA sequence: TGTGCCAGCAGTTCCATAGCGGGAGGGACAGATACGCAGTATTTT. Protein product: CASSSIAGGTDTQYF.

This clone appeared a few times. The rearrangement uses TRBV27 and TRBJ1-1; no reliable D call. This CDR3 spans 8 amino acids. Per the germline V gene, CDR1 is MNHEY and CDR2 is SMNVEV (reference sequence). Trimming removed 10 bases from V and 8 bases from J, with 5 bases in between. In DNA form, the CDR3 reads TGTGCCACCCCGGAAGCTTTCTTT. It encodes CATPEAFF.

The chain carries TRBV19 and TRBJ1-4; D unresolved. The germline V gene has CDR1 LNHDA and CDR2 SQIVND (reference sequence). V gave up 2 bases and J gave up 5 bases, with 15 bases separating them. The CDR3 sequence is 16 residues long. CDR3 coding DNA: TGTGCCAGTAGTATACGGGGTGACCGCTTAAATGAAAAACTGTTTTTT. This encodes CASSIRGDRLNEKLFF.

The chain links TRBV9 to TRBJ2-7; 7 bases are shared with TRBD2. Germline V gene data show CDR1 as SGDLS and CDR2 as YYNGEE. Losses at the gene ends were 0 bases for V and 8 bases for J; bases not matched to a gene: 8. This CDR3 has 14 residues. The CDR3 nucleotides read TGTGCCAGCAGCGTAGTTAGTCAGGGAGGGAAGCAGTACTTC. Translated, it gives CASSVVSQGGKQYF.